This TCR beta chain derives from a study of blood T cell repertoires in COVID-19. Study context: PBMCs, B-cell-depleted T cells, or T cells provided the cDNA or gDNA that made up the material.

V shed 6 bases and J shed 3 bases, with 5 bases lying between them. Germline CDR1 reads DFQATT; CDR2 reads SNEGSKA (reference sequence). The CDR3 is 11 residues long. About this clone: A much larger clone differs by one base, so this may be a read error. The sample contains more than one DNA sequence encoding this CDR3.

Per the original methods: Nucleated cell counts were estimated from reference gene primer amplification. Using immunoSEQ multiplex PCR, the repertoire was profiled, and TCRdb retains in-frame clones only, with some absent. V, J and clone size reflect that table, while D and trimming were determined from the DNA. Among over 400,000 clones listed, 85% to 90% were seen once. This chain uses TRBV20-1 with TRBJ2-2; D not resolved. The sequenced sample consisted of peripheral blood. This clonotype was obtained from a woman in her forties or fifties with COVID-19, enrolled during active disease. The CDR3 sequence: CSAPYTGELFF. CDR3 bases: TGCAGTGCCCCCTACACCGGGGAGCTGTTTTTT.